This paragraph covers one T cell receptor (beta chain) sequence. This sample stems from a study of metastatic and nonmetastatic thyroid tumors. From the PCR reads, TCRdb re-called clones with MiXCR. Here the sample spans fewer than 25,000 clones, 13% to 15% being singletons. V lost 5 bases, J lost 2 bases, and 2 bases stayed unmatched. Germline V gene lookup returns CDR1 GTSNPN and CDR2 SVGIG (reference sequence). The CDR3 consists of 13 residues. No patient had received any treatment before thyroid surgery. The TCR comes from a female donor with papillary thyroid cancer or a benign thyroid nodule (not recorded which). Some clones in this sample may be carry-over from other donors' samples. This sequence joins TRBV30 and TRBJ1-3, with 8 bases matching TRBD1. The source material was tumor tissue. In DNA, the CDR3 is TGTGCCTGGGGGGGACAGGCTGGAAACACCATATATTTT. Its translation: CAWGGQAGNTIYF.